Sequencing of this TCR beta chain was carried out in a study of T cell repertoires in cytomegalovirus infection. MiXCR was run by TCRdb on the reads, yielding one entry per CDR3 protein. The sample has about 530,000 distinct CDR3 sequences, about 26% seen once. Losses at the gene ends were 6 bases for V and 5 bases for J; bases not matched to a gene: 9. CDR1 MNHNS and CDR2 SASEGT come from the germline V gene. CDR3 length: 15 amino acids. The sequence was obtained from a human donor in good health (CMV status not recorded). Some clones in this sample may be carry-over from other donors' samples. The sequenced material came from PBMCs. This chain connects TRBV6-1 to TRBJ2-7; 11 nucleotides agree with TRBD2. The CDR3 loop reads CASRLAGDPVDEQYV. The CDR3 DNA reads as TGTGCCAGCAGACTAGCGGGAGACCCGGTCGACGAGCAGTACGTC.